Reported below is one TCR beta chain. The same CDR3 is also encoded by other DNA sequences in this sample. Clones were sequenced by immunoSEQ multiplex PCR, and TCRdb holds only the in-frame ones, with some missing. The sample holds 80,000 or so clones, roughly 80% seen once. The data were obtained in a study of blood T cell repertoires in COVID-19. The TCR originated in a woman aged 60-75 years with acute or convalescent COVID-19. Sequencing was performed on peripheral blood.

The CDR3 DNA follows: TGCAGCGTTGAAAGGGGGGGCACTGAAGCTTTCTTT. Amino acid sequence: CSVERGGTEAFF. V usage is TRBV29-1 and J usage is TRBJ1-1, with D perhaps TRBD1 (6 bases). CDR1 is SQVTM and CDR2 is ANQGSEA in the germline V gene. The V end lost 2 bases, the J end lost 4 bases, and 8 bases lay between the germline ends. The CDR3 contains 12 residues.